This T cell receptor (beta chain) was documented in a study of shared clonotypes between healthy human individuals. Study findings and constraints: Sampling used blood alone; tissue repertoires probably differ. Shared clonotypes: approximately 4.5% naive CD4, around 3.7% naive CD8, 2.3% memory CD4, over 0.3% memory CD8.

Researchers partitioned CD4+ cells into CD45RA+ naive and CD45RA-negative memory subsets. As regards this clone: As yet, its antigen is unknown.

Trimming took off 9 bases at V and 9 bases at J, with 15 bases between the two ends. This CDR3 is built from 13 residues. Germline V lookup: CDR1 SNHLY, CDR2 FYNNEI. Clones were read by immunoSEQ multiplex PCR, and TCRdb kept only the in-frame ones, dropping some. Among about 960,000 clones listed, 60% to 85% were seen once. The TCR was taken from a man younger than 35 in good health. The V call is TRBV2, the J call TRBJ1-6, with D tentatively TRBD1 (6 bases). The sample taken for sequencing was memory CD4+ T cells sorted from blood. The subset was: CD45RA-negative fraction. CDR3 residues: CASSTGSSSPLHF. In DNA form, the CDR3 reads TGTGCCAGTTCAACAGGGTCAAGTTCACCCCTCCACTTT.